The 12 T cell receptor beta chains in this list originate from one sample, sequenced in a study of T cell responses to AZD1222 COVID-19 vaccine (dated by TCRdb to the early 2020s). Library generation was performed with the immunoSEQ multiplex PCR assay. As stored in TCRdb, this immuneACCESS dataset retains in-frame rearrangements with V and J assigned. A fraction of the clones does not appear; measured against another copy, unresolved V genes explain less than half of the discrepancy, and the remainder lacks a known reason. Here the sample has under 110,000 clones; about 86% occur a single time. Of the sample, approximately 1.3% is held by the ten largest clones. According to the study, the label for this sample's time point signals: baseline before first vaccination. Sequenced here: peripheral blood, sampled on day 0 of AZD1222 vaccination. All receptors derive from an adult in good health.

The genes are TRBV2 and TRBJ1-5; D is ambiguous. This CDR3 has 14 amino acids. CDR1 and CDR2 from the germline V gene are SNHLY and FYNNEI. Trimming cost V 2 bases and J 6 bases, with 11 bases left between them. CDR3 DNA: TGTGCCAGCAGTGAACTATCTACCGGTCAGCCCCAGCATTTT. It codes for CASSELSTGQPQHF.

This chain connects TRBV27 to TRBJ2-7; perhaps TRBD2 as D (6 bases). The V end lost 5 bases, the J end lost 0 bases, and 14 bases lay between the germline ends. The CDR3 contains 15 residues. From germline, CDR1 is MNHEY and CDR2 SMNVEV (reference sequence). The CDR3 DNA sequence: TGTGCCAGCAGTCCCAAACCCGGGAGCTCCTACGAGCAGTACTTC. Its translation is CASSPKPGSSYEQYF.

The rearrangement links TRBV6-5 to TRBJ1-2; D gene ambiguous. Trimming pared 6 bases from V and 8 bases from J, leaving 10 bases between. The CDR3 has 11 amino acids. Per the germline V gene, CDR1 is MNHEY and CDR2 is SVGAGI. In DNA, the CDR3 is TGTGCCAGCAGCCGACCGCTGGGCTACACCTTC. Its translation is CASSRPLGYTF.

The chain joins TRBV4-3 to TRBJ1-1, with D hard to call. V lost 4 bases to trimming and J lost 1 base, with 10 bases between them. The germline V gene encodes CDR1 LGHNA and CDR2 YSLEER. The CDR3 covers 14 residues. CDR3 sequence: CASSPRVGNTEAFF. In DNA, the CDR3 is TGCGCCAGCAGCCCGAGAGTAGGGAACACTGAAGCTTTCTTT.

A few counts support this clone. V is TRBV7-3 and J is TRBJ2-1; TRBD1 agrees at 9 bases. V lost 5 bases to trimming and J lost 1 base; unmatched junction nucleotides: 6. The germline CDR1 and CDR2 sequences are SGHTA and FQGTGA. The length of the CDR3 is 16 residues. In nucleotides, the CDR3 is TGTGCCAGCAGCGCACAGGGGGCTTTGTCCTACAATGAGCAGTTCTTC. Protein sequence: CASSAQGALSYNEQFF.

V gene TRBV19 combines with J gene TRBJ1-1; D is uncertain. CDR1 and CDR2 (germline): LNHDA, SQIVND (reference sequence). The germline V and J ends were trimmed by 2 bases and 2 bases, with 6 bases remaining between them. The CDR3 contains 13 residues. CDR3 loop: CASSIRENTEAFF. The CDR3 region has the DNA TGTGCCAGTAGTATAAGAGAAAACACTGAAGCTTTCTTT.

This chain uses TRBV2 with TRBJ1-3; TRBD1 might be the D (6 bases). Germline lookup yields CDR1 SNHLY and CDR2 FYNNEI. The CDR3 is 14 residues long. Between the trimmed V and J ends, which lost 5 bases and 4 bases, there was a span of 12 bases. The CDR3 DNA reads TGTGCCAGCAGTCCAGAGGGGGTGGGAAACACCATATATTTT. It codes for CASSPEGVGNTIYF.

The sample holds one count of this clone. The CDR3 bases are TGTGCCAGTAGTATCACTATGAGCTCCTACGAGCAGTACTTC. Amino acids: CASSITMSSYEQYF. The chain has TRBV19 and TRBJ2-7, with no clear D. The CDR3 length is 14 residues. Per germline, CDR1 LNHDA and CDR2 SQIVND (reference sequence). The V end was cut by 3 bases, the J end by 0 bases, with 9 bases between.

The chain couples TRBV2 to TRBJ1-1; D remains ambiguous. The V gene's germline CDR1 is SNHLY and CDR2 FYNNEI. The CDR3 contains 13 residues. The V and J ends lost 2 bases and 1 base respectively, with 5 bases between them. The CDR3 DNA sequence: TGTGCCAGCAGTGAACGGTGGAACACTGAAGCTTTCTTT. The encoded protein is CASSERWNTEAFF.

This clone showed up many times. The chain employs TRBV13 and TRBJ2-7; 8 bases agree with TRBD2. The V gene end was trimmed by 5 bases and the J gene end by 6 bases; junction bases not matched to a gene: 12. The length of the CDR3 is 15 residues. Germline CDR1 PRHDT, CDR2 FYEKMQ (reference sequence). CDR3 nucleotides: TGTGCCAGCAGCCCCACACTAGCGGCCCACGTCGAGCAGTACTTC. Protein sequence: CASSPTLAAHVEQYF.

The chain is built from TRBV5-8 and TRBJ1-2, with D unclear. Germline V CDR1 and CDR2: SGHTS, YDEGEE. Trimming removed 0 bases at V and 0 bases at J, with 12 bases between. CDR3 length equals 16 residues. The CDR3: CASSLALTATNYGYTF. In DNA form, the CDR3 reads TGTGCCAGCAGCTTGGCCTTAACGGCAACTAACTATGGCTACACCTTC.

This chain links TRBV4-2 with TRBJ2-1, with D perhaps TRBD2 (5 bases). Germline V gene data show CDR1 as LGHNA and CDR2 as YNFKEQ. The V end was cut by 0 bases, the J end by 12 bases, with 9 bases between. The CDR3 has 12 residues. The CDR3 protein is CASSQDRTGQFF. The CDR3 nucleotides read TGTGCCAGCAGCCAAGACAGGACTGGGCAGTTCTTC.